This T cell receptor (beta chain) is from a study of blood T cell repertoires in COVID-19. As for the study in general: Spain, Italy and the United States supplied samples that represented acute and convalescent COVID-19. From T cells, B-cell-depleted T cells, or PBMCs came the material, which was cDNA or gDNA.

Authors' methods: Nucleated cell counts were estimated from reference gene primer amplification. Generated by immunoSEQ multiplex PCR, the TCRdb table keeps only in-frame clones and is missing some. V, J and clone size are those of that table, while D and trimming were read from the DNA. This table holds a few hundred thousand clones, around 81% found once. Comments on this clone: Sequence at one end of the junction differs from germline and may be a read error.

Germline V CDR1 and CDR2: LGHDT, YNNKEL (reference sequence). This CDR3 is built from 14 residues. The sample taken for sequencing was peripheral blood. This sequence originates from a woman aged 45 to 65 with active or convalescent COVID-19. The rearrangement joins TRBV3-1 (or the pseudogene TRBV3-2) to TRBJ1-2; 11 bases agree with TRBD1. This CDR3 is CASSQGQGARGYTF. As DNA, the CDR3 is TGTGCCAGCAGTCAAGGACAGGGGGCAAGGGGCTACACCTTC.